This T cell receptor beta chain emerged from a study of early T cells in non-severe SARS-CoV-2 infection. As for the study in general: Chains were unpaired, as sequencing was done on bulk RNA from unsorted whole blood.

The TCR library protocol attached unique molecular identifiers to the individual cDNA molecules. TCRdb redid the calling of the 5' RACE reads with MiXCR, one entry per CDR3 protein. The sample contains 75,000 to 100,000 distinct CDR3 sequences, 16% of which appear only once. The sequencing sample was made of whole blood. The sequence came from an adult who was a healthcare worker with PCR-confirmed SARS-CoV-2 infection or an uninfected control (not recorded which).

The CDR3, as DNA: TGTGCCAGCAGTCCCAACTGGGGGGCGGGGAATGAGCAGTTCTTC. This sequence encodes CASSPNWGAGNEQFF. The chain uses TRBV27 and TRBJ2-1; D is perhaps TRBD1 or TRBD2 (6 bases each). The CDR3 sequence is 15 residues long. The germline V gene encodes CDR1 MNHEY and CDR2 SMNVEV (reference sequence). V lost 5 bases, J lost 7 bases, and 18 bases lay in between.